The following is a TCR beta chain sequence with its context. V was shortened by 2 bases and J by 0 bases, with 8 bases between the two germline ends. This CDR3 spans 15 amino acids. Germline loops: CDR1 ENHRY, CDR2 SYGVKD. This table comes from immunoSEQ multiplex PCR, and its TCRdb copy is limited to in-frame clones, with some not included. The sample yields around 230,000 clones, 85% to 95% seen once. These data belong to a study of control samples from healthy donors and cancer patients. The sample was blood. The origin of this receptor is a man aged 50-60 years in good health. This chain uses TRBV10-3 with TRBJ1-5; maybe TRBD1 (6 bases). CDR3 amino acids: CAISERGYSNQPQHF. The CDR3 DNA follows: TGTGCCATCAGTGAGAGGGGGTATAGCAATCAGCCCCAGCATTTT.